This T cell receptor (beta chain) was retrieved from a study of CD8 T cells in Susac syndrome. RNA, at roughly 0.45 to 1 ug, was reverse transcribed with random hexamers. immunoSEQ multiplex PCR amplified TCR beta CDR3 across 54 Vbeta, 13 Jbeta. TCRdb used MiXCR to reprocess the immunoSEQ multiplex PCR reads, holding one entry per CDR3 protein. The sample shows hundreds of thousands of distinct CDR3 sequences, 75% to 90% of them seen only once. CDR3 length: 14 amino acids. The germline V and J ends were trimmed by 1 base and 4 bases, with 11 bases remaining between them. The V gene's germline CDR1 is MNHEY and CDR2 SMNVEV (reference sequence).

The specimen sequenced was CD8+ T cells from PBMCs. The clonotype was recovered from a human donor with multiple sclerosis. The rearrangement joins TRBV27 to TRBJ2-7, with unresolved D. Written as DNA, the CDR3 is TGTGCCAGCAGTTTATGGGGAAACTTTTACGAGCAGTACTTC. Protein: CASSLWGNFYEQYF.